A selection of T cell receptor beta chains follows, all from one sample in a study of T cell responses to AZD1222 COVID-19 vaccine. The method was immunoSEQ multiplex PCR; TCRdb's version includes in-frame clones alone and lacks a portion of them. This sample yields about 56,000 clones, of which 70% to 90% are seen a single time; over 12% belongs to the top ten. The sequencing used peripheral blood, collected on day 0 of AZD1222 vaccination. These receptor sequences come from an adult in good health. Each CDR3 is given with its conserved first and last residue.

TRBV28 CASSYFDRTGYGYTF
TRBV29-1 CSVGDGTGVSGF
TRBV14 CASSQIQGATNEKLFF
TRBV7-9 CASSLLTRANYGYTF
TRBV28 CASSPQGAGNTEAFF
TRBV28 CASSRGSGANVLTF
TRBV15 CATSRERVGGYTF
TRBV6-5 CASRTGAYEQYF
TRBV7-6 CASSLGSGTSGGQQFF
TRBV2 CASITWGSSEAFF
TRBV27 CASTGALNTEAFF